This record looks at one T cell receptor (beta chain) sequence and its context. This record comes from a study of T cell repertoires in aging, cancer and after chemotherapy. TCR beta rearrangements were amplified from peripheral blood genomic DNA. There are 16 residues in the CDR3. The ends lost 3 bases at V and 2 bases at J; junction bases unmatched: 5. TRB rearrangements spanning V, D and J were amplified using mixed TRB-A/B primers. TCRdb used MiXCR to reprocess the multiplex PCR reads, holding one entry per CDR3 protein. The sample yields 5,200 or so distinct CDR3 sequences, around 40% seen once. Sequenced input: blood. This TCR came from a human donor with a blood cancer. The chain couples TRBV12-3 or TRBV12-4 to TRBJ2-3, with 10 bases identical to TRBD2. CDR3 coding DNA: TGTGCCAGCAGTTTCCCTAGCGGGGGACTCACAGATACGCAGTATTTT. Protein sequence: CASSFPSGGLTDTQYF.